The sequence of this T cell receptor beta chain was determined in a study of T-cell reconstitution after alpha-beta-depleted transplantation in children. Germline V gene data show CDR1 as SQVTM and CDR2 as ANQGSEA. Trimming pared 4 bases from V and 2 bases from J, leaving 15 bases between. The CDR3 length is 14 residues. Unique molecular identifiers were used in preparing the TCRbeta library. TCRdb redid the calling of the PCR reads with MiXCR, one entry per CDR3 protein. The sample yields hundreds of thousands of distinct CDR3 sequences, about 18% seen once. V is TRBV29-1 and J is TRBJ2-7; possible D gene TRBD1, 8 bases. Here the sequenced sample was PBMCs from the stem cell graft donor, taken from the stem cell graft. The clonotype comes from a human donor who donated a stem cell graft to a child with acute lymphoblastic leukemia. This CDR3 reads CSVARQGRAYEQYF. CDR3 nucleotides: TGCAGCGTTGCCCGACAGGGGAGGGCCTACGAGCAGTACTTC.